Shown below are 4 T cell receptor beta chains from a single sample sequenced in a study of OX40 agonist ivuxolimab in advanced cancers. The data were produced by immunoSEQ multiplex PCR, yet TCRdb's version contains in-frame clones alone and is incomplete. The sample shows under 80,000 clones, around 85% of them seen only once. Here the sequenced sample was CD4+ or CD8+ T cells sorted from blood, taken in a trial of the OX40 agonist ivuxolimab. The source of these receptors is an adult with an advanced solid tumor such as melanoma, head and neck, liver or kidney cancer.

The CDR3 DNA is TGTGCCATCACAGGCAGTCCCATCTATGGCTACACCTTC. It is translated as CAITGSPIYGYTF. V and J are TRBV10-3 and TRBJ1-2; D is unclear. The CDR3 covers 13 residues. Germline values: CDR1 ENHRY, CDR2 SYGVKD. V lost 7 bases to trimming and J lost 4 bases, with 13 bases between them.

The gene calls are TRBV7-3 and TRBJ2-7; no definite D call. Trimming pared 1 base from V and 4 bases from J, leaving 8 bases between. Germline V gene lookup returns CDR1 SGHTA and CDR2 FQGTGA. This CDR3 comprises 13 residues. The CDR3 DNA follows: TGTGCCAGCAGCTTAAACTTCGGATACGAGCAGTACTTC. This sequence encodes CASSLNFGYEQYF.

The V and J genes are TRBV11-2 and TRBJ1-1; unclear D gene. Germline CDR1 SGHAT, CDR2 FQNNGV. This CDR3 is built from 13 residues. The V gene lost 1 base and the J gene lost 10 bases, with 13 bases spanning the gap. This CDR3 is CASSLALTQRAFF. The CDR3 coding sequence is TGTGCCAGCAGCTTAGCGTTGACCCAGCGAGCTTTCTTT.

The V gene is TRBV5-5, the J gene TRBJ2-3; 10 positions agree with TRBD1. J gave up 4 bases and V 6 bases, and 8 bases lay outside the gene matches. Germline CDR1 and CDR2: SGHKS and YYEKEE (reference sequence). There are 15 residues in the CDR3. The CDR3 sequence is CASTSGTGASDTQYF. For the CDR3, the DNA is TGTGCCAGCACCTCGGGGACAGGGGCTTCAGATACGCAGTATTTT.